A selection of T cell receptor beta chains follows, all from one sample in a study of vaccination and CD4 T cells after COVID-19. Via MiXCR, TCRdb re-called the PCR reads, giving one row per CDR3 protein. The repertoire holds thousands of distinct CDR3 sequences, with about three quarters as singletons. These TCRs' antigens remain unknown. The sample consisted of CD4+ T cells from blood, cultured in vitro. The receptors were gathered from a human donor who had recovered from COVID-19. Both conserved end residues are part of each CDR3. The order of the fields is J gene, clone size, D gene, V gene, CDR3 DNA, CDR3 protein. A D gene is named only where the DNA matches it firmly. Size values are once, few and many counts, or a class for expanded clones, and some rows have none.

J: TRBJ1-1; size: .; D: .; V: TRBV7-2; DNA: TGTGCCAGCAGCTTAGGGTGGCGGACAGTTCAGAACACTGAAGCTTTCTTT; CDR3: CASSLGWRTVQNTEAFF
J: TRBJ1-6; size: .; D: TRBD1; V: TRBV20-1; DNA: TGCAGTGCCCCCGACAGGGCTACCTATAATTCACCCCTCCACTTT; CDR3: CSAPDRATYNSPLHF
J: TRBJ1-1; size: .; D: .; V: TRBV7-3; DNA: TGTGCCAGCAGCCCTGGACAGTTGAACACTGAAGCTTTCTTT; CDR3: CASSPGQLNTEAFF
J: TRBJ2-6; size: .; D: .; V: TRBV6-4; DNA: TGTGCCAGCAAAGAGATCTCTGGGGCCAACGTCCTGACTTTC; CDR3: CASKEISGANVLTF
J: TRBJ2-5; size: large; D: .; V: TRBV19; DNA: TGTGCCAGTAGTATAGATCCCCAGGGTGTCCGGGAGACCCAGTACTTC; CDR3: CASSIDPQGVRETQYF
J: TRBJ1-1; size: .; D: TRBD1; V: TRBV19; DNA: TGTGCCAGTAATCAAAACAGGGGAATCTCTGAAGCTTTCTTT; CDR3: CASNQNRGISEAFF
J: TRBJ1-2; size: .; D: .; V: TRBV28; DNA: TGTGCCAGCAGTTTCGGGCCAGCTAACTATGGCTACACCTTC; CDR3: CASSFGPANYGYTF
J: TRBJ2-1; size: .; D: TRBD2; V: TRBV10-3; DNA: TGTGCCATCAGTGGTCCGACTAGCGGAGAGCCCGGCACATGCAATGAGCAGTTCTTC; CDR3: CAISGPTSGEPGTCNEQFF
J: TRBJ1-5; size: once; D: .; V: TRBV20-1; DNA: TGCAGTGCTAGAGACCCTCAAAGGGGAGGCAATCAGCCCCAGCATTTT; CDR3: CSARDPQRGGNQPQHF
J: TRBJ2-3; size: .; D: .; V: TRBV2; DNA: TGTGCCAGCAGTTGGGGCAGGGAGAGGGATACGCAGTATTTT; CDR3: CASSWGRERDTQYF
J: TRBJ1-2; size: .; D: .; V: TRBV27; DNA: TGTGCGAGCAGGTTTGCGCTCGTAGGGGGCTATGGCTACACCTTC; CDR3: CASRFALVGGYGYTF
J: TRBJ1-3; size: .; D: .; V: TRBV7-2; DNA: TGTGCCAGCAGCTTCGCAGGTAGCACCATATATTTT; CDR3: CASSFAGSTIYF
J: TRBJ1-5; size: .; D: .; V: TRBV20-1; DNA: TGCAGTGCTAAAAGGACGGGTAGCAATCAGCCCCAGCATTTT; CDR3: CSAKRTGSNQPQHF
J: TRBJ1-5; size: .; D: .; V: TRBV7-2; DNA: TGTGCCAGCAGCGCGGATAGCAATCAGCCCCAGCATTTT; CDR3: CASSADSNQPQHF
J: TRBJ1-1; size: .; D: TRBD1; V: TRBV7-6; DNA: TGTGCCAGCAGCTCGAGGACAGGGGTCAACACTGAAGCTTTCTTT; CDR3: CASSSRTGVNTEAFF
J: TRBJ1-2; size: .; D: .; V: TRBV7-3; DNA: TGTGCCAGCAGCCTGGGGGTGTACTATGGCTACACCTTC; CDR3: CASSLGVYYGYTF
J: TRBJ1-6; size: .; D: .; V: TRBV3-1; DNA: TGTGCCAGCAGCCAAGGTAGTCTCCTTCGGGACGGACCCCTCCACTTT; CDR3: CASSQGSLLRDGPLHF
J: TRBJ1-2; size: .; D: TRBD1; V: TRBV7-9; DNA: TGTGCCAGCAGCTCACGTGGACAGGGGAACTATGGCTACACCTTC; CDR3: CASSSRGQGNYGYTF
J: TRBJ1-2; size: .; D: .; V: TRBV12-3/TRBV12-4; DNA: TGTGCCAGCAGTTTGGTGTTCGGAGGCGGCTACACCTTC; CDR3: CASSLVFGGGYTF
J: TRBJ1-2; size: .; D: TRBD1; V: TRBV20-1; DNA: TGCAGTGCTAGCGGGACAGGGGTCGGCAGTTACTATGGCTACACCTTC; CDR3: CSASGTGVGSYYGYTF
J: TRBJ1-2; size: few; D: TRBD1; V: TRBV19; DNA: TGTGCCAGTAGTACCGGGACAGGGCTAACTCTCTTC; CDR3: CASSTGTGLTLF
J: TRBJ1-6; size: .; D: .; V: TRBV30; DNA: TGTGCCTGGTCCCACGACAGCATTAATAATTCACCCCTCCACTTT; CDR3: CAWSHDSINNSPLHF
J: TRBJ2-5; size: large; D: TRBD1; V: TRBV20-1; DNA: TGCAGTGCTAGAGGGTTAACCCGGGACAGGGCAGAGACCCAGTACTTC; CDR3: CSARGLTRDRAETQYF
J: TRBJ1-1; size: .; D: TRBD1; V: TRBV18; DNA: TGTGCCAGCTCACCCCAGACAGGGAAGAACACTGAAGCTTTCTTT; CDR3: CASSPQTGKNTEAFF
J: TRBJ1-2; size: .; D: .; V: TRBV15; DNA: TGTGCCACCCGAGGGGTGCGGGGCTACACCTTC; CDR3: CATRGVRGYTF
J: TRBJ1-5; size: few; D: TRBD1; V: TRBV6-1; DNA: TGTGCCAGCAGTCCAGACAGGGTTCGCAATCAGCCCCAGCATTTT; CDR3: CASSPDRVRNQPQHF
J: TRBJ1-5; size: few; D: .; V: TRBV19; DNA: TGTGCCAGTAATCGCGGGGGCGGGCAGCCCCAGCATTTT; CDR3: CASNRGGGQPQHF
J: TRBJ1-5; size: .; D: TRBD1; V: TRBV20-1; DNA: TGCAGTGCTCCCTCTACCGGGACAGGCAATCAGCCCCAGCATTTT; CDR3: CSAPSTGTGNQPQHF
J: TRBJ2-5; size: .; D: TRBD2; V: TRBV10-3; DNA: TGTGCCACCTTACCCTCGGACGGGGGGGAGACCCAGTACTTC; CDR3: CATLPSDGGETQYF
J: TRBJ1-2; size: .; D: .; V: TRBV7-2; DNA: TGTGCCAGCAGCTTAGCGAGTTCAGGGAGTGGTGGCTACACCTTC; CDR3: CASSLASSGSGGYTF
J: TRBJ2-7; size: .; D: TRBD2; V: TRBV6-1; DNA: TGTGCCAGCAGCCCGACTAGCGGGGGGACCTACGAGCAGTACTTC; CDR3: CASSPTSGGTYEQYF
J: TRBJ1-6; size: .; D: .; V: TRBV18; DNA: TGTGCCAGCTCACCAATCCTCGCCGCTTCAAGCGGTTCACCCCTCCACTTT; CDR3: CASSPILAASSGSPLHF
J: TRBJ1-5; size: medium-sized; D: .; V: TRBV7-9; DNA: TGTGCCAGCAGCTTAGTCGGGGGTCAGCCCCAGCATTTT; CDR3: CASSLVGGQPQHF
J: TRBJ2-3; size: .; D: TRBD2; V: TRBV7-2; DNA: TGTGCCAGCAGCTTAGCTAGCGGGGGCACAGATACGCAGTATTTT; CDR3: CASSLASGGTDTQYF
J: TRBJ1-2; size: .; D: TRBD1; V: TRBV6-1; DNA: TGTGCCAGCATTACGACAGGGAACTATGGCTACACCTTC; CDR3: CASITTGNYGYTF
J: TRBJ2-7; size: .; D: .; V: TRBV20-1; DNA: TGCAGTGCACCCCGGACGGATACCTACGAGCAGTACTTC; CDR3: CSAPRTDTYEQYF
J: TRBJ1-6; size: .; D: .; V: TRBV7-2; DNA: TGTGCCAGCAGCTCCCCCCGGTCACCCCTCCACTTT; CDR3: CASSSPRSPLHF
J: TRBJ1-1; size: .; D: .; V: TRBV7-2; DNA: .; CDR3: CASSTDRRKGGYTFGSGTEAFF
J: TRBJ2-7; size: medium-sized; D: .; V: TRBV10-3; DNA: TGTGCCTCGTTGTCCGGGCCCCAGGGAGGTGAGCAGTACTTC; CDR3: CASLSGPQGGEQYF
J: TRBJ1-5; size: once; D: .; V: TRBV27; DNA: TGTGCCAGCGGCCTAGCCGGGGCTCGTCAGCCCCAGCATTTT; CDR3: CASGLAGARQPQHF
J: TRBJ1-2; size: .; D: .; V: TRBV20-1; DNA: TGCAGTGCCCCGCCGCGGTCCGCCTATGGCTACACCTTC; CDR3: CSAPPRSAYGYTF
J: TRBJ1-1; size: .; D: .; V: TRBV7-9; DNA: TGTGCCAGCAGCCTTCTGAATTCTGAAGCTTTCTTT; CDR3: CASSLLNSEAFF
J: TRBJ2-5; size: .; D: TRBD2; V: TRBV20-1; DNA: TGCAGTGCTAGAGATATAGCGGGGGGGCCTAGGAGAGAGACCCAGTACTTC; CDR3: CSARDIAGGPRRETQYF
J: TRBJ2-4; size: .; D: .; V: TRBV7-9; DNA: TGTGCCAGCAGCAAGGACGGGTCTGCCAAAAACATTCAGTACTTC; CDR3: CASSKDGSAKNIQYF
J: TRBJ1-2; size: medium-sized; D: .; V: TRBV10-3; DNA: TGTGCCATCAGCAGGACAGCTGGTTTGGAGGATGGCTACACCTTC; CDR3: CAISRTAGLEDGYTF
J: TRBJ2-7; size: .; D: TRBD1; V: TRBV27; DNA: TGTGCCAGCAGTCTAACCGGGACAGGCCCCTACGAGCAGTACTTC; CDR3: CASSLTGTGPYEQYF
J: TRBJ1-1; size: .; D: .; V: TRBV6-1; DNA: TGTGCCAGCAGGAGGACGGACATGAACACTGAAGCTTTCTTT; CDR3: CASRRTDMNTEAFF
J: TRBJ1-1; size: .; D: .; V: TRBV29-1; DNA: TGCAGCGTTAAACAGGGGAACACTGAAGCTTTCTTT; CDR3: CSVKQGNTEAFF
J: TRBJ1-2; size: .; D: .; V: TRBV25-1; DNA: TGTGCCAGCAGTGTTTCCCAAGACTATGGCTACACCTTC; CDR3: CASSVSQDYGYTF
J: TRBJ1-5; size: .; D: .; V: TRBV28; DNA: TGTGCCAGCAGGTTTAGTAGCAATCAGCCCCAGCATTTT; CDR3: CASRFSSNQPQHF
J: TRBJ1-6; size: .; D: .; V: TRBV20-1; DNA: TGCAGTGCTAGAGACCAGCGCAGGAGCTCCTATAATTCACCCCTCCACTTT; CDR3: CSARDQRRSSYNSPLHF
J: TRBJ2-7; size: few; D: TRBD1; V: TRBV10-3; DNA: TGTGCCAGCAGTAGGGACAGGGTCTCCTACGAGCAGTACTTC; CDR3: CASSRDRVSYEQYF
J: TRBJ1-2; size: once; D: TRBD1; V: TRBV7-8; DNA: TGTGCCAGCAGCTTAGGGACAGGGAATGGCTACACCTTC; CDR3: CASSLGTGNGYTF
J: TRBJ2-1; size: large; D: TRBD2; V: TRBV10-3; DNA: TGTGCCATAACGAGCGGGGGGGCCAATGAGCAGTTCTTC; CDR3: CAITSGGANEQFF
J: TRBJ1-5; size: .; D: TRBD1; V: TRBV6-1; DNA: TGTGCCAGCAGTCAACAGGGGAGCAATCAGCCCCAGCATTTT; CDR3: CASSQQGSNQPQHF